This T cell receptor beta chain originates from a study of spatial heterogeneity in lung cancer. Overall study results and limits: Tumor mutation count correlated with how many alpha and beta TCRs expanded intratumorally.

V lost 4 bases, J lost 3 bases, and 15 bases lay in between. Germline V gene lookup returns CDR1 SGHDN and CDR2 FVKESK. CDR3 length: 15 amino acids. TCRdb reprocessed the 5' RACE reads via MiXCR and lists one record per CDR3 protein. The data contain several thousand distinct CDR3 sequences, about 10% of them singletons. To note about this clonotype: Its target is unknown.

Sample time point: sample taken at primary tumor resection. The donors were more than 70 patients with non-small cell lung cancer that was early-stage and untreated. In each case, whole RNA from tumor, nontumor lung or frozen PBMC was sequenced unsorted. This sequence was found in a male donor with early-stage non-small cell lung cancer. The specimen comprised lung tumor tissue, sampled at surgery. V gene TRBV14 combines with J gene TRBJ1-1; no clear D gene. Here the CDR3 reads CASSLFGPRDTEAFF. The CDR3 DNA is TGTGCCAGCAGCCTCTTCGGACCAAGGGACACTGAAGCTTTCTTT.